This is a list of T cell receptor beta chains from one sample in a study of regulatory T cells in long-lasting Graves disease. TCRdb re-derived calls from the multiplex PCR reads in MiXCR, one entry per CDR3 protein. The sample shows about 220,000 distinct CDR3 sequences, approximately 20% of them seen only once. The sample in question was peripheral blood mononuclear cells (PBMCs), obtained at new diagnosis, from a patient treated with antithyroid drugs. Source of these receptors: a female donor with Graves disease. Both conserved end residues are part of each CDR3. D genes are given only for firm matches. Size tells how often a clone was seen (once, few, many) or the class of an expanded clone, and some rows leave it out.

J gene	CDR3 length	V gene	clone size	D gene	CDR3 DNA	CDR3 protein
TRBJ2-2	13	TRBV20-1	.	.	TGCAGTGCTAGAGAAACTAGCTCCGGGGAGCTGTTTTTT	CSARETSSGELFF
TRBJ1-1	15	TRBV7-9	few	.	TGTGCCAGCAGCTTATCCGGGTCTTTGGGCACTGAAGCTTTCTTT	CASSLSGSLGTEAFF
TRBJ2-3	15	TRBV6-2/TRBV6-3	many	.	TGTGCCAGCAGTTACGATACAAGCGTCGCAGATACGCAGTATTTT	CASSYDTSVADTQYF
TRBJ2-7	12	TRBV28	many	.	TGTGCCACCAGGTCCGTGCGTTACGAGCAGTACTTC	CATRSVRYEQYF
TRBJ2-2	14	TRBV7-9	many	TRBD1	TGTGCCAGCAAGGGACAGGGATCGACCGGGGAGCTGTTTTTT	CASKGQGSTGELFF
TRBJ2-1	20	TRBV6-4	.	TRBD2	TGTGCCAGCAGCCAAGATCTTAACCCGGCTAGCGGGAGTTCAGGTAATGAGCAGTTCTTC	CASSQDLNPASGSSGNEQFF
TRBJ1-1	13	TRBV4-2	many	.	TGTGCCAGCAGCCACAGCCGGTCGGGTGAAGCTTTCTTT	CASSHSRSGEAFF
TRBJ2-1	18	TRBV9	many	.	TGTGCCAGCAGCCCCTCATCCCCCGGGACGCTAGGGAGTGATGAGCAGTTCTTC	CASSPSSPGTLGSDEQFF
TRBJ2-1	14	TRBV7-6	many	.	TGTGCCAGCAGCCCACTACTAGGGACATATGAGCAGTTCTTC	CASSPLLGTYEQFF
TRBJ2-1	16	TRBV20-1	many	.	TGCAGTGCTAGAGATCACAGTACGGGAGACGTCAATGAGCAGTTCTTC	CSARDHSTGDVNEQFF
TRBJ2-3	15	TRBV7-2	many	TRBD2	TGTGCCAGCAGCTTAGTCGGGACTAGCGTCGATACGCAGTATTTT	CASSLVGTSVDTQYF
TRBJ2-6	15	TRBV28	few	.	TGTGCCAGCAGTTTATGGTTCTCTGGGGCCAACGTCCTGACTTTC	CASSLWFSGANVLTF
TRBJ2-1	15	TRBV6-1	many	.	TGTGCCAGTCGGCCGCAGGGGAGTCGGGGCAATGAGCAGTTCTTC	CASRPQGSRGNEQFF
TRBJ2-5	12	TRBV24-1	many	.	TGTGCCACCAGTGACTACAGTAGGACCCAGTACTTC	CATSDYSRTQYF
TRBJ2-1	16	TRBV28	many	.	TGTGCCAGCAGTTTTAGATTAGAAGGCTCCTACAATGAGCAGTTCTTC	CASSFRLEGSYNEQFF
TRBJ1-2	12	TRBV20-1	many	TRBD1	TGCAGTGCCCTACAGGGGGCTGGTGGCTACACCTTC	CSALQGAGGYTF
TRBJ2-1	14	TRBV20-1	many	.	TGCAGTGCTAGAGACTCCCGACTAGTCTATGAGCAGTTCTTC	CSARDSRLVYEQFF
TRBJ1-1	14	TRBV10-3	many	.	TGTGCCATCAGTGAGTCGGGGGGTCGTACTGAAGCTTTCTTT	CAISESGGRTEAFF
TRBJ2-7	13	TRBV5-1	many	TRBD1	TGCGCCAGCAGCTGGGGACAGGACTACGAGCAGTACTTC	CASSWGQDYEQYF
TRBJ1-5	15	TRBV9	many	.	TGTGCCAGCAGTCGGGACCCCTGGAGCAATCAGCCCCAGCATTTT	CASSRDPWSNQPQHF
TRBJ2-5	14	TRBV28	many	.	TGTGCCAGCAGTTTAGAAGGGAGCCAAGAGACCCAGTACTTC	CASSLEGSQETQYF
TRBJ2-5	12	TRBV6-1	many	.	TGTGCCGGAGGAGACAGGACCGAGACCCAGTACTTC	CAGGDRTETQYF
TRBJ2-7	15	TRBV19	many	.	TGTGCCAGTAGTATAGGAGGGGGACTCCTCTACGAGCAGTACTTC	CASSIGGGLLYEQYF
TRBJ1-5	13	TRBV20-1	many	TRBD1	TGCAGTGCTTCGACAGGGGTTAATCAGCCCCAGCATTTT	CSASTGVNQPQHF
TRBJ2-7	17	TRBV19	many	TRBD2	TGTGCCAGTAACTCGGGGGGGTCCGAACCTAACGCCTACGAGCAGTACTTC	CASNSGGSEPNAYEQYF
TRBJ2-7	16	TRBV9	.	TRBD2	TGTGCCAGCAGCGGGGGAGCCGGGAGGGCCGGGTACGAGCAGTACTTC	CASSGGAGRAGYEQYF
TRBJ1-5	14	TRBV9	many	.	TGTGCCAGCAGTCCTACAGGACTTTCGCAGCCCCAGCATTTT	CASSPTGLSQPQHF
TRBJ2-5	18	TRBV2	many	.	TGTGCCAGCTGCCGGACAGTTGTCGCGTCGACGGACCAAGAGACCCAGTACTTC	CASCRTVVASTDQETQYF
TRBJ2-3	19	TRBV20-1	.	TRBD2	TGCAGTGCTAGAGATCAGGGTGAAGCGGGAGGGCCGGGCACAGATACGCAGTATTTT	CSARDQGEAGGPGTDTQYF
TRBJ2-4	15	TRBV18	many	TRBD2	TGTGCCAGCTCACCACCTAGCGGGTATGGAGACATTCAGTACTTC	CASSPPSGYGDIQYF
TRBJ1-2	13	TRBV13	many	.	TGTGCCAGCAGCTTAAGGTCGGCAGGGTTCTACACCTTC	CASSLRSAGFYTF
TRBJ2-5	14	TRBV5-1	many	TRBD1	TGCGCCAGCAGCTTCGACAGGGGCTGGGAGACCCAGTACTTC	CASSFDRGWETQYF
TRBJ2-1	15	TRBV19	many	.	TGTGCCAGTAGTATAGAGGGCAGGGTTGGCGGTAGACCGTTCTTC	CASSIEGRVGGRPFF
TRBJ1-5	16	TRBV12-3/TRBV12-4	many	.	TGTGCCAGCAGTTCCACGGAGACAGCTAGCAATCAGCCCCAGCATTTT	CASSSTETASNQPQHF
TRBJ2-7	16	TRBV6-1	.	TRBD2	TGTGCCAGCAGATCCGAACTAGCGGCCATAACCTACGAGCAGTACTTC	CASRSELAAITYEQYF
TRBJ2-1	15	TRBV20-1	.	.	TGCAGTGCTAGAGATGGTGGACTACCTCACAATGAGCAGTTCTTC	CSARDGGLPHNEQFF
TRBJ1-2	15	TRBV7-9	few	TRBD1	TGTGCCAGCAGCTTAGGCTCAGGGGGAGACTATGGCTACACCTTC	CASSLGSGGDYGYTF
TRBJ2-2	14	TRBV7-9	once	.	TGTGCCAGCAGCTTGGGAACCAACACCGGGGAGCTGTTTTTT	CASSLGTNTGELFF
TRBJ1-5	16	TRBV5-1	.	.	TGCGCCAGCAGCTTGGGGCACCAGGGAGAGGGGCAGCCCCAGCATTTT	CASSLGHQGEGQPQHF
TRBJ1-5	16	TRBV10-3	many	TRBD1	TGTGCCATCAGTGAGTCGGGGGACAGGGGGGATCAGCCCCAGCATTTT	CAISESGDRGDQPQHF
TRBJ2-1	19	TRBV24-1	many	.	TGTGCCACCAGTCTTGGTTCGGACGCTTTACGTTACCGTTACAATGAGCAGTTCTTC	CATSLGSDALRYRYNEQFF
TRBJ1-5	12	TRBV2	.	.	TGTGCCAGCAGTCGAGCAACAGAAGCCCAGCATTTT	CASSRATEAQHF
TRBJ1-2	13	TRBV9	.	.	TGTGCCAGCAGCGTAGGTGGTAGTTTCGGCTACACCTTC	CASSVGGSFGYTF
TRBJ1-2	18	TRBV24-1	many	TRBD1	TGTGCCACCAGTGAAACTCCCGGGACAGGGGGAGCTCACTATGGCTACACCTTC	CATSETPGTGGAHYGYTF
TRBJ2-3	15	TRBV15	many	TRBD2	TGTGCCACCAGCAGAGACCGACTAGCAGCAGATACGCAGTATTTT	CATSRDRLAADTQYF
TRBJ1-5	12	TRBV24-1	few	.	TGTGCCACCAGTGACCAGGATCAGCCCCAGCATTTT	CATSDQDQPQHF
TRBJ1-2	13	TRBV12-3/TRBV12-4	many	.	TGTGCCAGCAGTTTTACAGGGAACTATGGCTACACCTTC	CASSFTGNYGYTF
TRBJ1-1	15	TRBV6-5	many	.	TGTGCCAGCAGTTACTCACAGGCCATGAACACTGAAGCTTTCTTT	CASSYSQAMNTEAFF
TRBJ1-1	13	TRBV11-2	many	.	TGTGCCAGCAGCAGCTCCATGAACACTGAAGCTTTCTTT	CASSSSMNTEAFF
TRBJ2-7	13	TRBV3-1	many	TRBD2	TGTGCCAGCAGCCGAAAACTAGCGAACGAGCAGTACTTC	CASSRKLANEQYF
TRBJ1-4	15	TRBV19	many	.	TGTGCCAGTAGTATAGATCCCGGAAAGGATGAAAAACTGTTTTTT	CASSIDPGKDEKLFF